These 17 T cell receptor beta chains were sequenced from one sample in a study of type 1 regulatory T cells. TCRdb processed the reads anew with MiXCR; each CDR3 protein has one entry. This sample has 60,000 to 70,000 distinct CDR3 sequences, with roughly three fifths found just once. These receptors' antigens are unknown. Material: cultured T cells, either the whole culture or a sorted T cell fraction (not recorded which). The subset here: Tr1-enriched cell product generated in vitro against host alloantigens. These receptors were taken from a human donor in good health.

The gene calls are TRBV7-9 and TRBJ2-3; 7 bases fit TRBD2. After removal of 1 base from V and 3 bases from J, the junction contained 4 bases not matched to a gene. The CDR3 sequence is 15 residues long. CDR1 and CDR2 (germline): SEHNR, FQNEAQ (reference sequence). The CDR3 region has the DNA TGTGCCAGCAGCTTAGGACTAGCTCCGACAGATACGCAGTATTTT. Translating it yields CASSLGLAPTDTQYF. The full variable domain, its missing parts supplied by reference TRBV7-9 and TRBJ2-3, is DTGVSQNPRHKITKRGQNVTFRCDPISEHNRLYWYRQTLGQGPEFLTYFQNEAQLEKSRLLSDRFSAERPKGSFSTLEIQRTEQGDSAMYLCASSLGLAPTDTQYFGPGTRLTVL.

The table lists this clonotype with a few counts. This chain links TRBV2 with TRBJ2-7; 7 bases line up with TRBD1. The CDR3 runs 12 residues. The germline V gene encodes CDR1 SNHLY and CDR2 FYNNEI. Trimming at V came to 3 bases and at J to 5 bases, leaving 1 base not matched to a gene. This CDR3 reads CASSETGNEQYF. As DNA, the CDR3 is TGTGCCAGCAGTGAGACAGGGAACGAGCAGTACTTC.

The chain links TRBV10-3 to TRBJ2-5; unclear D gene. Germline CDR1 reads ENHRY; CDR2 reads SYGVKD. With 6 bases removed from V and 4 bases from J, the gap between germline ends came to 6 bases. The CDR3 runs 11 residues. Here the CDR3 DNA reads TGTGCCATCAGGACCCGAGAGACCCAGTACTTC. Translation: CAIRTRETQYF.

CDR3 in amino acids: CSARLLPGAGSGANVLTF. CDR3 bases: TGCAGTGCTAGATTATTACCAGGGGCTGGCTCTGGGGCCAACGTCCTGACTTTC. The rearrangement links TRBV20-1 to TRBJ2-6; a weak D match, TRBD1 (6 bases). The CDR3 is 18 residues long. Trimming left V 2 bases short and J 0 bases short, with 17 bases between. Germline CDR1 and CDR2: DFQATT and SNEGSKA (reference sequence).

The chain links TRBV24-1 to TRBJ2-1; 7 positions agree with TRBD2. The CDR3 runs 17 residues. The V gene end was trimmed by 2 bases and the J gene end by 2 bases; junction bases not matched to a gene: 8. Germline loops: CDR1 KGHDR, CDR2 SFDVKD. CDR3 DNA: TGTGCCACCAGTGATTCCAATCTAGCGGCGACCTACAATGAGCAGTTCTTC. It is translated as CATSDSNLAATYNEQFF.

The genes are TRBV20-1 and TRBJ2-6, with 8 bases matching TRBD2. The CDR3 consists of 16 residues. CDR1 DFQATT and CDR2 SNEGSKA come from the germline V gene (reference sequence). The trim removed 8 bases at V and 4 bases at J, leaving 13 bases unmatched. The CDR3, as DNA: TGCAGTATGCTTAGCGGGAATCTTCCCGGGGCCAACGTCCTGACTTTC. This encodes CSMLSGNLPGANVLTF.

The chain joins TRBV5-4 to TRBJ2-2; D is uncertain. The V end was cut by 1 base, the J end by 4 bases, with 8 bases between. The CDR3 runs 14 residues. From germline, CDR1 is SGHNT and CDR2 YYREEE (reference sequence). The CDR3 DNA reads TGTGCCAGCAGCTTGCCTGGGGTCACCGGGGAGCTGTTTTTT. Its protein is CASSLPGVTGELFF.

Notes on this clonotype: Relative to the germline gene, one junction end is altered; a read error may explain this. Written as DNA, the CDR3 is TGTGGCAGCAGTTTGATCACAGATACGCAGTATTTT. This encodes CGSSLITDTQYF. The J gene is TRBJ2-3, the V gene TRBV12-3 or TRBV12-4; D not resolved. The CDR3 contains 12 residues.

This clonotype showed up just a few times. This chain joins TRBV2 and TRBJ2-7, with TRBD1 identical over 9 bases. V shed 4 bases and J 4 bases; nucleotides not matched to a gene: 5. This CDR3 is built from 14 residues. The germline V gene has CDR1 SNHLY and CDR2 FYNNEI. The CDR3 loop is CASSGGTGLYEQYF. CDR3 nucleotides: TGTGCCAGCAGTGGGGGGACAGGGCTATACGAGCAGTACTTC.

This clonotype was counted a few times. The CDR3 nucleotides read TGCGCCAGCAGCCAAGAGAAATTGGGCTACGAGCAGTACTTC. Translated: CASSQEKLGYEQYF. The J gene is TRBJ2-7, the V gene TRBV4-1; D unclear. Germline V gives CDR1 MGHRA, CDR2 YSYEKL. The ends were cut back, 0 bases at V and 3 bases at J, with 9 bases in the middle. This CDR3 is built from 14 residues.

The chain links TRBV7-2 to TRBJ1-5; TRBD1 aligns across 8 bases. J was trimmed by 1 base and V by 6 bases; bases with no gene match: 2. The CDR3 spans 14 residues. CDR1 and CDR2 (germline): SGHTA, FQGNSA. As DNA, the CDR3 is TGTGCCAGCAGTCGACAGGGGAGCAATCAGCCCCAGCATTTT. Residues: CASSRQGSNQPQHF. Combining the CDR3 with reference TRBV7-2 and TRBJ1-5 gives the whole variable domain GAGVSQSPSNKVTEKGKDVELRCDPISGHTALYWYRQSLGQGLEFLIYFQGNSAPDKSGLPSDRFSAERTGGSVSTLTIQRTQQEDSAVYLCASSRQGSNQPQHFGDGTRLSIL.

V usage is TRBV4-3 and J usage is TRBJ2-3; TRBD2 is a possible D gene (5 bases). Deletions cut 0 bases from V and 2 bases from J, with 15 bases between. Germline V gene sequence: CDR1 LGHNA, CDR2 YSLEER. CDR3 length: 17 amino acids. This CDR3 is CASSQERARLSTDTQYF. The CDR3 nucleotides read TGCGCCAGCAGCCAAGAGCGGGCGCGCCTCTCCACAGATACGCAGTATTTT.

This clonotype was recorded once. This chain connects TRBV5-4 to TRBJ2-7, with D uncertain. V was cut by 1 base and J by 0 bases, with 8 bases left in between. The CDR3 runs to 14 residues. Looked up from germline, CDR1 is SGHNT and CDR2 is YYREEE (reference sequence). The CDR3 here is CASSLTRTSYEQYF. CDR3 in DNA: TGTGCCAGCAGCTTGACCCGCACCTCCTACGAGCAGTACTTC.

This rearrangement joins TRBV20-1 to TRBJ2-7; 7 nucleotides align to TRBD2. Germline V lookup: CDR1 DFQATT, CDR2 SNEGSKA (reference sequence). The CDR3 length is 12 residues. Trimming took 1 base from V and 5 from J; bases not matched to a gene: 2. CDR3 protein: CSARGGLDEQYF. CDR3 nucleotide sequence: TGCAGTGCTAGAGGAGGACTAGACGAGCAGTACTTC.

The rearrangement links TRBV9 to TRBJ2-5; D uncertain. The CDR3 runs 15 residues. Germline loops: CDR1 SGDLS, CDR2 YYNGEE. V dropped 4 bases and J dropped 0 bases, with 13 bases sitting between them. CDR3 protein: CASSPPPTYQETQYF. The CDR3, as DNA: TGTGCCAGCAGCCCCCCCCCAACCTACCAAGAGACCCAGTACTTC.

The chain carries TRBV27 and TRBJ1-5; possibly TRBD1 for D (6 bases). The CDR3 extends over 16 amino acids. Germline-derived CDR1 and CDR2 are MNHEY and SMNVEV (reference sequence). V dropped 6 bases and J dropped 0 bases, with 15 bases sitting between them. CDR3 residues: CASRYRAGVSNQPQHF. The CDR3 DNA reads TGTGCCAGCAGGTACAGGGCGGGAGTTAGCAATCAGCCCCAGCATTTT.

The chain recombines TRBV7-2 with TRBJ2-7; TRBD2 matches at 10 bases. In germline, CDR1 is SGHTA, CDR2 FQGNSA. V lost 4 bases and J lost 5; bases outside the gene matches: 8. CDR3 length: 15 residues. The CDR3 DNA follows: TGTGCCAGCAGCTCGGATGGGACTAGCGTCGACGAGCAGTACTTC. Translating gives CASSSDGTSVDEQYF.